This entry describes one TCR beta chain. Its antigen is unidentified. This record belongs to a study of CXCR3-negative and CXCR3-positive naive CD8 T cells. Study summary: The study obtained around 140 million TRB reads, about 1.5 +/- 0.3 million per library. Notes on the study in general: Researchers report that CXCR3-positive naive cells carry more hydrophobic TRB CDR3s than CXCR3-negative naive cells.

Germline V gene lookup returns CDR1 MDHEN and CDR2 SYDVKM. This CDR3 has 15 residues. Within the CD8+ T cell compartment, naive cells were CD45RO-CCR7+CD27+CD95-. It was by 5' RACE with UMI labels that the TRB cDNA libraries were prepared. Using the 5' RACE reads, TCRdb records one entry per CDR3 protein without DNA. The ten top clones account for about 0.71%, within a sample of 60,000 to 70,000 distinct CDR3 sequences. The rearrangement joins TRBV28 to TRBJ2-2. Sequencing was carried out using naive CXCR3+ CD8+ T cells from blood. The subset was: CD45RO-CCR7+CD27+CD95- naive CD8+ T cells expressing CXCR3 (TNR3+). The sequence came from a human donor in good health. Some clones in this sample may be carry-over from other donors' samples. The CDR3: CASSFLTANTGELFF.